These T cell receptor beta chains were read from a single sample in a study of CD8 T cells in Susac syndrome. Each CDR3 protein is one row after TCRdb ran MiXCR on the immunoSEQ multiplex PCR reads. The sample consists of about 140,000 distinct CDR3 sequences, 85% to 95% of them appearing once. Sequenced: CD4+ T cells from PBMCs. The source of these receptors is a human donor with Susac syndrome. CDR3s include the opening cysteine and the closing phenylalanine or tryptophan. The D gene is left open where the match is weak. Clone size appears in some rows only: once, few, many, or a class for an expanded clone.

clone_size: once; d_call: TRBD1; j_call: TRBJ2-5; v_call: TRBV2; cdr3_aa: CASSIGTGRLETQYF; cdr3_nt: TGTGCCAGCAGCATCGGGACAGGGAGACTGGAGACCCAGTACTTC
clone_size: .; d_call: .; j_call: TRBJ2-5; v_call: TRBV10-3; cdr3_aa: CAISDQETQYF; cdr3_nt: TGTGCCATCAGTGACCAAGAGACCCAGTACTTC
clone_size: .; d_call: .; j_call: TRBJ2-3; v_call: TRBV27; cdr3_aa: CASRLEGGTQYF; cdr3_nt: TGTGCCAGCCGTCTTGAGGGGGGTACGCAGTATTTT
clone_size: .; d_call: .; j_call: TRBJ2-7; v_call: TRBV29-1; cdr3_aa: CSVEGFSGEQYF; cdr3_nt: TGCAGCGTTGAGGGGTTTTCGGGAGAGCAGTACTTC
clone_size: .; d_call: TRBD2; j_call: TRBJ2-2; v_call: TRBV9; cdr3_aa: CASSVGGADPGELFF; cdr3_nt: TGTGCCAGCAGCGTCGGGGGGGCCGACCCCGGGGAGCTGTTTTTT
clone_size: .; d_call: TRBD1; j_call: TRBJ1-2; v_call: TRBV4-3; cdr3_aa: CASSQGGRRGGQGNGYTF; cdr3_nt: TGCGCCAGCAGCCAAGGCGGACGTAGGGGAGGACAGGGGAATGGCTACACCTTC
clone_size: once; d_call: TRBD1; j_call: TRBJ2-4; v_call: TRBV15; cdr3_aa: CATSRDRAVGTGISIQYF; cdr3_nt: TGTGCCACCAGCAGAGATCGGGCAGTCGGGACAGGGATCAGCATTCAGTACTTC
clone_size: .; d_call: TRBD2; j_call: TRBJ2-3; v_call: TRBV20-1; cdr3_aa: CSAVSGSHTDTQYF; cdr3_nt: TGCAGTGCAGTTAGCGGGAGTCACACAGATACGCAGTATTTT
clone_size: .; d_call: TRBD2; j_call: TRBJ2-7; v_call: TRBV7-2; cdr3_aa: CASSPGGGVGEQYF; cdr3_nt: TGTGCCAGCAGCCCCGGGGGAGGGGTCGGCGAGCAGTACTTC
clone_size: .; d_call: .; j_call: TRBJ2-5; v_call: TRBV20-1; cdr3_aa: CSAFKGGGVETQYF; cdr3_nt: TGCAGTGCCTTCAAGGGGGGCGGGGTTGAGACCCAGTACTTC
clone_size: few; d_call: .; j_call: TRBJ2-5; v_call: TRBV12-3/TRBV12-4; cdr3_aa: CASSRKETQYF; cdr3_nt: TGTGCCAGCAGTCGTAAAGAGACCCAGTACTTC
clone_size: .; d_call: .; j_call: TRBJ1-2; v_call: TRBV20-1; cdr3_aa: CSATRGYGYTF; cdr3_nt: TGCAGTGCGACCCGGGGTTATGGCTACACCTTC
clone_size: .; d_call: .; j_call: TRBJ1-5; v_call: TRBV18; cdr3_aa: CASSLQGYSNQPQHF; cdr3_nt: TGTGCCAGCTCGCTACAGGGCTATAGCAATCAGCCCCAGCATTTT
clone_size: .; d_call: .; j_call: TRBJ2-2; v_call: TRBV29-1; cdr3_aa: CSVEGARRTGELFF; cdr3_nt: TGCAGCGTTGAGGGGGCTAGAAGGACCGGGGAGCTGTTTTTT
clone_size: .; d_call: .; j_call: TRBJ2-7; v_call: TRBV7-8; cdr3_aa: CASSAGYRDSSEKYF; cdr3_nt: TGTGCCAGCAGCGCCGGATACCGGGACTCCAGCGAGAAGTACTTC
clone_size: .; d_call: .; j_call: TRBJ2-1; v_call: TRBV19; cdr3_aa: CASSLYNEQFF; cdr3_nt: TGTGCCAGTAGTCTCTACAATGAGCAGTTCTTC
clone_size: .; d_call: .; j_call: TRBJ2-3; v_call: TRBV15; cdr3_aa: CATSTLGGLGDTQYF; cdr3_nt: TGTGCCACCAGCACCTTGGGGGGATTGGGAGATACGCAGTATTTT
clone_size: .; d_call: .; j_call: TRBJ1-2; v_call: TRBV15; cdr3_aa: CATSRVGGDGYTF; cdr3_nt: TGTGCCACCAGCAGAGTAGGGGGAGATGGCTACACCTTC
clone_size: once; d_call: .; j_call: TRBJ2-3; v_call: TRBV2; cdr3_aa: CASGTRVADTQYF; cdr3_nt: TGTGCCAGCGGAACTAGGGTCGCAGATACGCAGTATTTT
clone_size: .; d_call: .; j_call: TRBJ1-1; v_call: TRBV7-2; cdr3_aa: CASSTRERNTEAFF; cdr3_nt: TGTGCCAGCAGCACCAGAGAGAGGAACACTGAAGCTTTCTTT
clone_size: .; d_call: .; j_call: TRBJ2-7; v_call: TRBV4-2; cdr3_aa: CASSDRLGPLGEQYF; cdr3_nt: TGTGCCAGCAGTGACCGACTAGGACCCCTCGGCGAGCAGTACTTC
clone_size: .; d_call: TRBD1; j_call: TRBJ2-7; v_call: TRBV5-6; cdr3_aa: CASSLVGDSYEQYF; cdr3_nt: TGTGCCAGCAGCTTGGTGGGGGACAGCTACGAGCAGTACTTC
clone_size: .; d_call: .; j_call: TRBJ1-1; v_call: TRBV9; cdr3_aa: CASSVGVATVNTEAFF; cdr3_nt: TGTGCCAGCAGCGTAGGCGTTGCGACGGTGAACACTGAAGCTTTCTTT
clone_size: .; d_call: TRBD1; j_call: TRBJ1-6; v_call: TRBV20-1; cdr3_aa: CSATGQGNNSPLHF; cdr3_nt: TGCAGTGCTACCGGACAGGGGAATAATTCACCCCTCCACTTT
clone_size: .; d_call: .; j_call: TRBJ1-1; v_call: TRBV4-1; cdr3_aa: CASSQDGARRTEAFF; cdr3_nt: TGCGCCAGCAGCCAAGATGGAGCGAGGAGGACTGAAGCTTTCTTT
clone_size: .; d_call: .; j_call: TRBJ2-5; v_call: TRBV29-1; cdr3_aa: CSVAGAEETQYF; cdr3_nt: TGCAGCGTTGCGGGGGCGGAAGAGACCCAGTACTTC
clone_size: .; d_call: .; j_call: TRBJ2-5; v_call: TRBV30; cdr3_aa: CAWTDKGVGETQYF; cdr3_nt: TGTGCCTGGACGGACAAGGGGGTGGGGGAGACCCAGTACTTC
clone_size: .; d_call: TRBD1; j_call: TRBJ1-1; v_call: TRBV5-4; cdr3_aa: CASSLARDRNTEAFF; cdr3_nt: TGTGCCAGCAGCTTGGCCCGGGACAGGAACACTGAAGCTTTCTTT
clone_size: .; d_call: .; j_call: TRBJ1-3; v_call: TRBV20-1; cdr3_aa: CSARPGHSSGNTIYF; cdr3_nt: TGCAGTGCCAGGCCTGGACATAGCTCTGGAAACACCATATATTTT
clone_size: .; d_call: TRBD1; j_call: TRBJ1-5; v_call: TRBV30; cdr3_aa: CAWSPLTGANQPQHF; cdr3_nt: TGTGCCTGGAGCCCCCTAACAGGGGCCAATCAGCCCCAGCATTTT
clone_size: .; d_call: .; j_call: TRBJ1-2; v_call: TRBV29-1; cdr3_aa: CSAASQHSGYGYTF; cdr3_nt: TGCAGCGCTGCTTCCCAGCATTCGGGATATGGCTACACCTTC
clone_size: .; d_call: TRBD1; j_call: TRBJ2-7; v_call: TRBV20-1; cdr3_aa: CSARDWGQGSYEQYF; cdr3_nt: TGCAGTGCTAGAGATTGGGGACAGGGCTCCTACGAGCAGTACTTC
clone_size: few; d_call: .; j_call: TRBJ2-2; v_call: TRBV13; cdr3_aa: CASSFGGRSTGELFF; cdr3_nt: TGTGCCAGTAGCTTTGGGGGTAGAAGCACCGGGGAGCTGTTTTTT
clone_size: .; d_call: .; j_call: TRBJ2-2; v_call: TRBV28; cdr3_aa: CASKYSPLNTGELFF; cdr3_nt: TGTGCCAGCAAATACAGTCCGCTAAACACCGGGGAGCTGTTTTTT
clone_size: once; d_call: .; j_call: TRBJ1-2; v_call: TRBV20-1; cdr3_aa: CSARDGARWVGYTF; cdr3_nt: TGCAGTGCTAGAGATGGGGCTCGGTGGGTCGGCTACACCTTC
clone_size: .; d_call: .; j_call: TRBJ2-1; v_call: TRBV7-8; cdr3_aa: CASSSLKAGNFYNEQFF; cdr3_nt: TGTGCCAGCAGCTCACTGAAAGCAGGAAATTTCTACAATGAGCAGTTCTTC
clone_size: .; d_call: .; j_call: TRBJ2-6; v_call: TRBV7-9; cdr3_aa: CASSPGGHGANVLTF; cdr3_nt: TGTGCCAGCAGTCCGGGGGGCCATGGGGCCAACGTCCTGACTTTC
clone_size: .; d_call: TRBD1; j_call: TRBJ1-1; v_call: TRBV18; cdr3_aa: CASSPGTENTEAFF; cdr3_nt: TGTGCCAGCTCACCCGGGACAGAGAACACTGAAGCTTTCTTT
clone_size: .; d_call: .; j_call: TRBJ2-2; v_call: TRBV5-1; cdr3_aa: CASSLAAGELFF; cdr3_nt: TGCGCCAGCAGCTTGGCGGCCGGGGAGCTGTTTTTT
clone_size: .; d_call: TRBD1; j_call: TRBJ2-7; v_call: TRBV6-6; cdr3_aa: CASTHRRTGADEQYF; cdr3_nt: TGTGCCAGCACCCACCGAAGGACAGGGGCCGACGAGCAGTACTTC
clone_size: .; d_call: TRBD1; j_call: TRBJ2-2; v_call: TRBV9; cdr3_aa: CASSSTSRGQNTGELFF; cdr3_nt: TGTGCCAGCAGCAGTACCTCCAGGGGGCAGAACACCGGGGAGCTGTTTTTT
clone_size: .; d_call: TRBD1; j_call: TRBJ1-5; v_call: TRBV15; cdr3_aa: CATSREDREGQPQHF; cdr3_nt: TGTGCCACCAGCAGAGAAGACAGGGAAGGGCAGCCCCAGCATTTT
clone_size: .; d_call: TRBD1; j_call: TRBJ1-1; v_call: TRBV30; cdr3_aa: CAWRGGQGAFF; cdr3_nt: TGTGCCTGGAGGGGGGGACAGGGAGCTTTCTTT
clone_size: .; d_call: .; j_call: TRBJ1-4; v_call: TRBV30; cdr3_aa: CAWSAQGTLGLFF; cdr3_nt: TGTGCCTGGAGTGCCCAGGGGACATTAGGACTGTTTTTT
clone_size: .; d_call: TRBD2; j_call: TRBJ2-5; v_call: TRBV12-3/TRBV12-4; cdr3_aa: CASSLSGEYQETQYF; cdr3_nt: TGTGCCAGCAGTTTGAGCGGGGAGTACCAAGAGACCCAGTACTTC
clone_size: .; d_call: .; j_call: TRBJ2-2; v_call: TRBV11-1; cdr3_aa: CASSLDGSPGELFF; cdr3_nt: TGTGCCAGCAGCTTAGATGGATCTCCCGGGGAGCTGTTTTTT
clone_size: .; d_call: .; j_call: TRBJ1-2; v_call: TRBV20-1; cdr3_aa: CSARAGSHPTNYGYTF; cdr3_nt: TGCAGTGCTAGAGCAGGCAGCCACCCCACTAACTATGGCTACACCTTC
clone_size: .; d_call: TRBD2; j_call: TRBJ2-1; v_call: TRBV4-3; cdr3_aa: CASSQALADYNEQFF; cdr3_nt: TGCGCCAGCAGCCAAGCTCTAGCGGACTACAATGAGCAGTTCTTC
clone_size: .; d_call: .; j_call: TRBJ2-3; v_call: TRBV5-1; cdr3_aa: CASSLVGRGSADTQYF; cdr3_nt: TGCGCCAGCAGCTTGGTCGGCAGGGGAAGTGCAGATACGCAGTATTTT
clone_size: .; d_call: .; j_call: TRBJ2-7; v_call: TRBV29-1; cdr3_aa: CSAGTPNAEQYF; cdr3_nt: TGCAGCGCTGGGACACCGAACGCCGAGCAGTACTTC
clone_size: .; d_call: TRBD1; j_call: TRBJ1-5; v_call: TRBV20-1; cdr3_aa: CSATGGSGNQPQHF; cdr3_nt: TGCAGTGCCACAGGGGGCAGCGGCAATCAGCCCCAGCATTTT
clone_size: .; d_call: .; j_call: TRBJ2-7; v_call: TRBV2; cdr3_aa: CASSENRGPRYEQYF; cdr3_nt: TGTGCCAGCAGTGAAAATCGGGGTCCTCGCTACGAGCAGTACTTC